These T cell receptor beta chains were read from a single sample in a study of cytomegalovirus exposure and HLA in healthy donors. Libraries were prepared by immunoSEQ multiplex PCR; TCRdb keeps only in-frame clonotypes and omits some of them. The sample carries 210,000 or so clones, 70% to 80% recorded once. Material: PBMCs. The origin of the receptors is a man aged 35 to 55 in good health and CMV-seronegative. Each CDR3 is given with its conserved first and last residue. The order of the fields is J gene, clone size, V gene, D gene, CDR3 DNA, CDR3 protein. The D gene is left open where the match is weak. The size field is filled for only some rows; it gives once, few, many or a size class.

J: TRBJ1-5; size: .; V: TRBV30; D: TRBD1; DNA: TGTGCCTGGAGTGTACTGCCAGGGGGTAATCAGCCCCAGCATTTT; CDR3: CAWSVLPGGNQPQHF
J: TRBJ1-5; size: .; V: TRBV6-6; D: .; DNA: TGTGCCAGCAGTTATCCCAGACACGGACTGAATCAGCCCCAGCATTTT; CDR3: CASSYPRHGLNQPQHF
J: TRBJ1-6; size: .; V: TRBV4-1; D: .; DNA: TGCGCCAGCAGCCAAGAAGAAGGGGTCAATTCACCCCTCCACTTT; CDR3: CASSQEEGVNSPLHF
J: TRBJ2-1; size: .; V: TRBV5-1; D: TRBD2; DNA: TGCGCCAGCAGCTTGGCTAGCGGGTCTAGCTCCTACAATGAGCAGTTCTTC; CDR3: CASSLASGSSSYNEQFF
J: TRBJ1-5; size: .; V: TRBV6-5; D: .; DNA: TGTGCCAGCAAACCAGGTTCGTGGAGCAATCAGCCCCAGCATTTT; CDR3: CASKPGSWSNQPQHF
J: TRBJ1-3; size: .; V: TRBV5-5; D: TRBD1; DNA: TGTGCCAGCAGCGGACAGGGGACAATCTCTGGAAACACCATATATTTT; CDR3: CASSGQGTISGNTIYF
J: TRBJ2-2; size: .; V: TRBV10-3; D: .; DNA: TGTGCCATCAGTGTTAGGGGGACCACGAACACCGGGGAGCTGTTTTTT; CDR3: CAISVRGTTNTGELFF
J: TRBJ2-4; size: .; V: TRBV5-8; D: TRBD1; DNA: TGTGCCAGCAGCTTGGCCTTGGACAGGGGACACATTCAGTACTTC; CDR3: CASSLALDRGHIQYF
J: TRBJ2-1; size: .; V: TRBV6-6; D: .; DNA: TGTGCCAGCAGGGGGAGTGAGCAGTTCTTC; CDR3: CASRGSEQFF
J: TRBJ2-2; size: .; V: TRBV15; D: .; DNA: TGTGCCACCAGCAGATCCCTAGCGCAAACCGGGGAGCTGTTTTTT; CDR3: CATSRSLAQTGELFF
J: TRBJ2-7; size: .; V: TRBV5-4; D: TRBD1; DNA: TGTGCCAGCAGCGATAGGGGACAGTCAAATTACGAGCAGTACTTC; CDR3: CASSDRGQSNYEQYF
J: TRBJ2-3; size: .; V: TRBV25-1; D: TRBD1; DNA: TGTGCCAGCAGTGGGGACAGGGGCACAGATACGCAGTATTTT; CDR3: CASSGDRGTDTQYF
J: TRBJ1-2; size: .; V: TRBV29-1; D: .; DNA: TGCAGCGTTCAAGGCGGGGGGAGAGCTAACTATGGCTACACCTTC; CDR3: CSVQGGGRANYGYTF
J: TRBJ2-1; size: once; V: TRBV7-7; D: TRBD2; DNA: TGTGCCAGCAGCGCAGCGGGAGACGCGGTGTATGAGCAGTTCTTC; CDR3: CASSAAGDAVYEQFF
J: TRBJ2-1; size: .; V: TRBV7-7; D: .; DNA: TGTGCCAGCAGCTTAGGGCGGGGCGTCTACAATGAGCAGTTCTTC; CDR3: CASSLGRGVYNEQFF
J: TRBJ2-1; size: .; V: TRBV7-6; D: TRBD1; DNA: TGTGCCAGCAGCACCCGGGACAGGGGAATCCATGAGCAGTTCTTC; CDR3: CASSTRDRGIHEQFF
J: TRBJ2-3; size: .; V: TRBV14; D: .; DNA: TGTGCCAGCAGCCAAGTCGGGGTCACAGATACGCAGTATTTT; CDR3: CASSQVGVTDTQYF
J: TRBJ2-7; size: .; V: TRBV5-1; D: .; DNA: TGCGCCAGCAGCTTGGGGGGCAGTTCCTTCTACGAGCAGTACTTC; CDR3: CASSLGGSSFYEQYF
J: TRBJ1-4; size: .; V: TRBV7-9; D: .; DNA: TGTGCCAGCAGCTTAGGGACAGCAGATGAAAAACTGTTTTTT; CDR3: CASSLGTADEKLFF
J: TRBJ2-3; size: .; V: TRBV10-3; D: .; DNA: TGTGCCATCAGTGAGTCTAGCGGCGCAGATACGCAGTATTTT; CDR3: CAISESSGADTQYF
J: TRBJ1-5; size: .; V: TRBV2; D: TRBD1; DNA: TGTGCCAGCGGAAAGACAGGGGGCAATCAGCCCCAGCATTTT; CDR3: CASGKTGGNQPQHF
J: TRBJ2-7; size: .; V: TRBV20-1; D: .; DNA: TGCAGTGCTAGAGAGAGCTACGAGCAGTACTTC; CDR3: CSARESYEQYF